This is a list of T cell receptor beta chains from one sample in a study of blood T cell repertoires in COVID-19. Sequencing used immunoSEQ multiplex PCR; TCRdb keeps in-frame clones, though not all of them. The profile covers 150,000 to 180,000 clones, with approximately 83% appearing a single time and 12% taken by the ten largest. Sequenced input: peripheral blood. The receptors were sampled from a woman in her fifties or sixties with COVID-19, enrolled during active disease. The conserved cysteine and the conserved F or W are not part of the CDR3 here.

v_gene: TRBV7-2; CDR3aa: ASSHRQGPGNTIY
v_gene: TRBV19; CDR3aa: ASFRQAIPGRCQPQH
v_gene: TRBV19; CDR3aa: ASKTANTEAF
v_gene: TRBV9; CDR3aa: ASSVGIAPNQPQH
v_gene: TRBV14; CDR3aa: ASSQGVLGGANEKLF
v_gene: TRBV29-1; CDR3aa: SARTGLLTEAF
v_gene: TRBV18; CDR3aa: ASSYRGTSGENNEQF
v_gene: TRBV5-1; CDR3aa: ASIPGQGPTNGNSPLH
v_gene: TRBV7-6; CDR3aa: ASLQAGGGGELF
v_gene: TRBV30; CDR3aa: AWRGDLNYGYT
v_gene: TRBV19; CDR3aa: ASRDRGRTDTQY
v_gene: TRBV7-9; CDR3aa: ASSEEPPGGYT
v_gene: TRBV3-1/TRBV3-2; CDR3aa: ASSQRGGLTDTQY
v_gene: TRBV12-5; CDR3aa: ASGLPGSPQH
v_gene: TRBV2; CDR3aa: ASRRRREGDQPQH
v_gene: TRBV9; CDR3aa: ASSVEVGNYGYT
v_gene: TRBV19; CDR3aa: ASSMGAGDAEAF
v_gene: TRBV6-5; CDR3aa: ASRPGYSTDTQY
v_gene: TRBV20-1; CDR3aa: SAVYTGELF
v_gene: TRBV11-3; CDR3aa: ASSLAGQGSEAF
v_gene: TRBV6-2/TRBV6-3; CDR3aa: ASSKTRAGGSTDTQY
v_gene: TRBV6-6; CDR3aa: ASSGTSGNEQF
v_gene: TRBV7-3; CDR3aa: ASSRGMNTEAF
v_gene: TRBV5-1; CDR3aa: ASSLVGGRELGNTIY
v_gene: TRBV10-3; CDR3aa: AISTGGADGYT
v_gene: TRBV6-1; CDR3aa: ASSEDRTGGNIQY
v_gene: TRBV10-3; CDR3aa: AISQERQGASTEAF
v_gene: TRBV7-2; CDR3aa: ASSLGDRGNQPQH
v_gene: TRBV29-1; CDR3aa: SVGRQKGLSGANVLT
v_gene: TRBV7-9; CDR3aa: ASSTPDMGGTEAF
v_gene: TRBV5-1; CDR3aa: ASSLTPSEETQY
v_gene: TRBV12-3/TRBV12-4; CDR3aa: ASSLRGQGSAH
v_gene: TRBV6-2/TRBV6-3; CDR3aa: ASNYVGQSYGYT
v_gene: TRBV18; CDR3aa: ASSPPGQGFNEQF
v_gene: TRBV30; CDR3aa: AWSHTGSYGYT
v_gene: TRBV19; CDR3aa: ATGRGGSPLH
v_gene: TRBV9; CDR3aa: ASSVDRRSGANVLT
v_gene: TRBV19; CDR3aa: ASSLASGTYNEQF
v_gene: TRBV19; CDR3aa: ASRDRAVPEAF
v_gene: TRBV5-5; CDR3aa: ASSQTGASYNEQF
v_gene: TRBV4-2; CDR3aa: ASSQEGTTTGELF
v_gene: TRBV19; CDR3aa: ASQTGGHSPLH
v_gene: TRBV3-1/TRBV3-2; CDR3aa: ASSLTGQGGTNEKLF
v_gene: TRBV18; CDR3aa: ASSPSTGLGYT
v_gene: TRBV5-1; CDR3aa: ASSSGQRNTIY
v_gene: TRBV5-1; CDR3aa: ASSLGWPDSYNQPQH
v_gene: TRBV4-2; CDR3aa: ASSQGDRFDGYT
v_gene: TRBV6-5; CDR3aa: ASSPPGVRRTEAF
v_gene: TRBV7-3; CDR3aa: ASSPNSVGVGEQF
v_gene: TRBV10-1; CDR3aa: ASSEGVNEQF
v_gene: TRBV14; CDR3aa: ASSQDLRQVGGYT
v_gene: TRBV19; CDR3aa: ASSIYRGRNYGYT
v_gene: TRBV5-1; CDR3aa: ASSLAGTDTQY
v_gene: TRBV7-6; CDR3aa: ASSGRGYTEAF